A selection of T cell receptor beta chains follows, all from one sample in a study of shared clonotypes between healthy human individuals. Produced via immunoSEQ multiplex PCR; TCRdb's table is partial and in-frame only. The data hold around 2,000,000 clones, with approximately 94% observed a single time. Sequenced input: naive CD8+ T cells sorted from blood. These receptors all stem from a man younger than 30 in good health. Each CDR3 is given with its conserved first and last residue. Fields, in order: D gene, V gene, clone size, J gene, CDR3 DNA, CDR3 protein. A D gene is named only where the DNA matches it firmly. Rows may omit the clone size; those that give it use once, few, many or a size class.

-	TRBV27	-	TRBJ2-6	TGTGCCAGCAGTCTCCCGACACGGGCTACCTCTGGGGCCAACGTCCTGACTTTC	CASSLPTRATSGANVLTF
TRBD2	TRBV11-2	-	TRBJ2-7	TGTGCCAGCAGCTTATTCCGGGGGGCTAGCGGGAGCTACGAGCAGTACTTC	CASSLFRGASGSYEQYF
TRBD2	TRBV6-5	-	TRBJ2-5	TGTGCCAGCAGTTACCCGACTAGCGGCGAAGAGACCCAGTACTTC	CASSYPTSGEETQYF
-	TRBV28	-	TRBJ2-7	TGTGCCAGCATCAGGGACAACTCCTACGAGCAGTACTTC	CASIRDNSYEQYF
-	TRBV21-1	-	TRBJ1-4	TGTGCCAGCAGCACCTGGACAGGGGGAATGAGGGGTGAAAAACTGTTTTTT	CASSTWTGGMRGEKLFF
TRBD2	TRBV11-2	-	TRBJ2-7	TGTGCCAGCAGCGAGGGACTAGCGGGCGGTGGCGAGCAGTACTTC	CASSEGLAGGGEQYF
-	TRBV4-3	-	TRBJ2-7	TGCGCCAGCAGCCAAGAGGGATCCGGGGGCTACGAGCAGTACTTC	CASSQEGSGGYEQYF
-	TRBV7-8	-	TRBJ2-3	TGTGCCAGCAGCTTAGCGCTTCAGGTGGGAGATACGCAGTATTTT	CASSLALQVGDTQYF
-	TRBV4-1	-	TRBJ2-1	TGCGCCAGCAGCCTATTACGGGACGACAAAAAGGCAGAGCAGTTCTTC	CASSLLRDDKKAEQFF
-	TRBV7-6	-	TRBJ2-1	TGTGCCAGCAGCTTAGAGGACAGAACTCTCATGGCCCACAATGAGCAGTTCTTC	CASSLEDRTLMAHNEQFF
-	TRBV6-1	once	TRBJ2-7	TGTGCCAGCAGTGAAGTAAGCTGGCAGGGAACGCACGAGCAGTACTTC	CASSEVSWQGTHEQYF
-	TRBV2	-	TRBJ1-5	TGTGCCAGCAGCGGACAGACATTGTTTTATAGCAATCAGCCCCAGCATTTT	CASSGQTLFYSNQPQHF
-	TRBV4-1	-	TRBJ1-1	TGCGCCAGCAGCCAAGATGCCTCAGTGTTTATGAACACTGAAGCTTTCTTT	CASSQDASVFMNTEAFF
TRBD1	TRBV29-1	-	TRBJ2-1	TGCAGCGTTGAAGACCCGGTTATAGGGACAGGGTTAGTGGATGAGCAGTTCTTC	CSVEDPVIGTGLVDEQFF
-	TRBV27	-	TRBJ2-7	TGTGCCAGCAGTTTCCGGCCAGGATACGAGCAGTACTTC	CASSFRPGYEQYF
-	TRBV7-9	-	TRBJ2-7	TGTGCCAGCAGCTTAGCGGACGGGCCCTCCTACGAGCAGTACTTC	CASSLADGPSYEQYF
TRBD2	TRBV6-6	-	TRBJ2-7	TGTGCCAGCAGTTGGGGGACTAGCGCCTACGAGCAGTACTTC	CASSWGTSAYEQYF
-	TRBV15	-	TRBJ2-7	TGTGCCACCAGCGGCTCGGGCGAGCAGTACTTC	CATSGSGEQYF
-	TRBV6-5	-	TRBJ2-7	TGTGCCAGCAGTGAACAGGGTCCCTACGAGCAGTACTTC	CASSEQGPYEQYF
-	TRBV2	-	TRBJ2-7	TGTGCCAGCAGTGAAGACGTAGGGGTCACTACCTACGAGCAGTACTTC	CASSEDVGVTTYEQYF
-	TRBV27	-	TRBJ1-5	TGTGCCAGCAGTTTAGACAGGTTTAGCAATCAGCCCCAGCATTTT	CASSLDRFSNQPQHF
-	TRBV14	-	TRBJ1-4	TGTGCCAGCAGCCAAGCTAGGACGAATGAAAAACTGTTTTTT	CASSQARTNEKLFF
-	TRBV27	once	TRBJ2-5	TGTGCCAGCAGTTTAGCGGGTGGGAGGGGGTTCCAAGAGACCCAGTACTTC	CASSLAGGRGFQETQYF
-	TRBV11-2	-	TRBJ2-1	TGTGCCAGCAGCCGAACGGAGCAGTTCTTC	CASSRTEQFF
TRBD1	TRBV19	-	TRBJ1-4	TGTGCCAGTAGGCTCCGGGACAGGGAAGAGGGTGAAAAACTGTTTTTT	CASRLRDREEGEKLFF
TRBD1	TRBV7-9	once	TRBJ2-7	TGTGCCAGCAGCGGGACAGGGGGCGCGTCCTACGAGCAGTACTTC	CASSGTGGASYEQYF
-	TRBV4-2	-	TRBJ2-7	TGTGCCAGCAGCCCTGGCTGGGGGGACTACGAGCAGTACTTC	CASSPGWGDYEQYF
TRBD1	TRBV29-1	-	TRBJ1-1	TGCAGCGTTCAATACTCCGGGACAGGGGGCATCACTGAAGCTTTTTTT	CSVQYSGTGGITEAFF
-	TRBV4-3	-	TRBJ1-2	TGCGCCAGCAGCCAAGAAATCGGGGGGGCTAACTATGGCTACACCTTC	CASSQEIGGANYGYTF
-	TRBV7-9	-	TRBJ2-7	TGTGCCAGCAGCTTAGAGGGTTCAGGGGGGGCCCTGTCCGACGAGCAGTACTTC	CASSLEGSGGALSDEQYF
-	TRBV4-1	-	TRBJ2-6	TGCGCCGCCGGGGCCAACGTCCTGACTTTC	CAAGANVLTF
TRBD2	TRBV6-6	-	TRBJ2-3	TGTGCCAGCCGAGCGGGGGGGCCGGCAGATACGCAGTATTTT	CASRAGGPADTQYF
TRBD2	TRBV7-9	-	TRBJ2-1	TGTGCCAGCAGTCATACTAGCGGACTCTCCTACAATGAGCAGTTCTTC	CASSHTSGLSYNEQFF
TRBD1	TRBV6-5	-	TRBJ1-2	TGTGCCAGCAGGGGGGCGACGACAGGGTATGGCTACACCTTC	CASRGATTGYGYTF
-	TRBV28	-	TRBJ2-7	TGTGCCAGCTTGTCCACACTACTAGACGACAGTGGCTACGAGCAGTACTTC	CASLSTLLDDSGYEQYF
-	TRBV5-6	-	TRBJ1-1	TGTGCCAGCGCTCGGTTCTCTGAAGCTTTCTTT	CASARFSEAFF
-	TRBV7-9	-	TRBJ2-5	TGTGCCAGCAGCTTGTTCGGAGGGGCAGGGGAGACCCAGTACTTC	CASSLFGGAGETQYF
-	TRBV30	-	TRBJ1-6	TGTGCCTGGAGTGTGCCAGGATCATATAATTCACCCCTCCACTTT	CAWSVPGSYNSPLHF
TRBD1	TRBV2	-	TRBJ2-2	TGTGCCAGCAGTGCCGGTGGGACAGGGATACCCGGGGAGCTGTTTTTT	CASSAGGTGIPGELFF
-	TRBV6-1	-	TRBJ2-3	TGTGCCAGCAGTGAAACGCGAGCTAGCACAGATACGCAGTATTTT	CASSETRASTDTQYF
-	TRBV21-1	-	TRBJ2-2	TGTGCCAGCAGAAACCGGACAGGGGTTAACACCGGGGAGCTGTTTTTT	CASRNRTGVNTGELFF
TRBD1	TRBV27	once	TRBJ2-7	TGTGCCAGCACGGACAGGGCGAACGAGCAGTACTTC	CASTDRANEQYF
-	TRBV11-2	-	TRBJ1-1	TGTGCCAGCAGCGCAGGTATGGGAGGAACTGAAGCTTTCTTT	CASSAGMGGTEAFF
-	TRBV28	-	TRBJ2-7	TGTGCCAGCAAGGAGAGCTCCTACGAGCAGTACTTC	CASKESSYEQYF
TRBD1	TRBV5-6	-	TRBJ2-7	TGTGCCAGCAGCTTGGCCCCGGACAGGGAGGACTACGAGCAGTACTTC	CASSLAPDREDYEQYF
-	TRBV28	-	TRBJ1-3	TGTGCCAGCAGTTTATCTTACTCTGGAAACACCATATATTTT	CASSLSYSGNTIYF
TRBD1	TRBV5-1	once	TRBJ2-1	TGCGCCAGCAGCTCCGCGGACAGGATCAATGAGCAGTTCTTC	CASSSADRINEQFF
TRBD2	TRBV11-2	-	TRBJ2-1	TGTGCCAGCAGCTTACTAGCGGGTAGCGATGAGCAGTTCTTC	CASSLLAGSDEQFF
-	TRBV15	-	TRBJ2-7	TGTGCCACCAGCAGAGATGGGGGCTACATGTCCCCCGAGCAGTACTTC	CATSRDGGYMSPEQYF
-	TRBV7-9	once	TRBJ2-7	TGTGCCAGCAGCATAGGGGTCACCTACGAGCAGTACTTC	CASSIGVTYEQYF
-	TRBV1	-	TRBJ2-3	TGCACCAGCAGTCGACTAGCGGTTGCTAGCACAGATACGCAGTATTTT	CTSSRLAVASTDTQYF
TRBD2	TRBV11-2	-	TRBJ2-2	TGTGCCAGCAGCTTAGCTAGCGGTAACACCGGGGAGCTGTTTTTT	CASSLASGNTGELFF
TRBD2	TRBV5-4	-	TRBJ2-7	TGTGCCAGCAGCTACCGGACTAGCGGGAGCTCCTACGAGCAGTACTTC	CASSYRTSGSSYEQYF
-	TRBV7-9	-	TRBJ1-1	TGTGCCAGCAGCACCCCCACCACCACACCCAGTGAAGCTTTCTTT	CASSTPTTTPSEAFF
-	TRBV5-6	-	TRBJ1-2	TGTGCCAGCACCCTGACAGGCCACTATGGCTACACCTTC	CASTLTGHYGYTF
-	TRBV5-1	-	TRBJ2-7	TGCGCCAGCAGCCTCCGGGACAAATCCTACGAGCAGTACTTC	CASSLRDKSYEQYF
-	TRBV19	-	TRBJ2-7	TGTGCCAGTAGTATGGGGGGCTCAACCTACGAGCAGTACTTC	CASSMGGSTYEQYF
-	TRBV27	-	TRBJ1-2	TGTGCCAGCAGTATACTGAGTGGGGCTGGAGGCTACACCTTC	CASSILSGAGGYTF
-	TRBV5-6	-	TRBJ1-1	TGTGCCAGCAGCTTGTTGGAAATTGAAGCTTTCTTT	CASSLLEIEAFF
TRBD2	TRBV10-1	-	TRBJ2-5	TGCGCCAGCTCCGGGACTAGCGGAGGGTTCCAAGAGACCCAGTACTTC	CASSGTSGGFQETQYF